The 30 T cell receptor beta chains below were found in one sample sequenced in a study of OX40 agonist ivuxolimab in advanced cancers. The assay was immunoSEQ multiplex PCR, and TCRdb's table has in-frame clones only and misses some. This sample has about 100,000 clones; roughly 95% occur once, and the top ten carry more than 0.15%. Here the sequenced sample was CD4+ or CD8+ T cells sorted from blood, taken in a trial of the OX40 agonist ivuxolimab. The source is an adult with an advanced solid tumor such as melanoma, head and neck, liver or kidney cancer.

The chain joins TRBV4-3 to TRBJ2-3, with TRBD2 identical over 9 bases. The CDR3 contains 14 residues. The ends lost 4 bases at V and 1 base at J; junction bases unmatched: 0. Germline values: CDR1 LGHNA, CDR2 YSLEER. The CDR3 DNA reads TGCGCCAGCAGCCGACTAGCGGGCACAGATACGCAGTATTTT. Its translation: CASSRLAGTDTQYF.

This rearrangement joins TRBV6-4 to TRBJ2-1; 11 nucleotides line up with TRBD2. The CDR3 sequence is 15 residues long. Trimming at V came to 4 bases and at J to 10 bases, leaving 9 bases not matched to a gene. Per the germline V gene, CDR1 is MRHNA and CDR2 is SNTAGT. CDR3 DNA: TGTGCCAGCAGTGGGAAACTAGCGGGAGCAGGGGAGCAGTTCTTC. It specifies CASSGKLAGAGEQFF.

This chain joins TRBV11-3 and TRBJ2-1; D uncertain. The CDR3 is 13 amino acids. Germline V gene sequence: CDR1 SGHNT, CDR2 YENEEA. V lost 3 bases, J lost 5 bases, and 8 bases lay in between. CDR3 loop: CASSFGLDNEQFF. In DNA, the CDR3 is TGTGCCAGCAGCTTCGGGCTAGACAATGAGCAGTTCTTC.

This rearrangement joins TRBV5-1 to TRBJ2-1; 9 positions match TRBD1. Germline trimming cut 0 bases from V and 0 bases from J; bases unmatched to any gene: 1. The germline gives CDR1 SGHRS, CDR2 YFSETQ. This CDR3 is 16 amino acids long. CDR3 in DNA: TGCGCCAGCAGCTTGGAACAGGGGGCCTCCTACAATGAGCAGTTCTTC. Amino acids: CASSLEQGASYNEQFF.

The V call is TRBV7-9, the J call TRBJ2-7; D is tentatively TRBD1 or TRBD2 (6 bases each). This CDR3 region has 16 residues. Germline-derived CDR1 and CDR2 are SEHNR and FQNEAQ (reference sequence). Trimming took 1 base from V and 2 from J, leaving 15 bases between them. As DNA, the CDR3 is TGTGCCAGCAGCTTAGTGCCCGGGGGCGAAACCTACGAGCAGTACTTC. It specifies CASSLVPGGETYEQYF.

The chain employs TRBV11-2 and TRBJ2-7; D not resolved. CDR3 size: 12 residues. Per the germline V gene, CDR1 is SGHAT and CDR2 is FQNNGV. The V end was cut by 5 bases, the J end by 11 bases, with 16 bases between. Written as DNA, the CDR3 is TGTGCCAGCAGCGCTGAAGGTGGGGTGGAGTACTTC. Its protein is CASSAEGGVEYF.

The gene calls are TRBV5-6 and TRBJ2-2; the D is unclear. Trimming left V 1 base short and J 7 bases short, with 2 bases between. In germline, CDR1 is SGHDT, CDR2 YYEEEE. CDR3 length equals 11 residues. The chain's CDR3 is CASSLIGELFF. Written as DNA, the CDR3 is TGTGCCAGCAGCTTGATCGGGGAGCTGTTTTTT.

This chain links TRBV30 with TRBJ1-4; 10 bases agree with TRBD1. The V gene's germline CDR1 is GTSNPN and CDR2 SVGIG (reference sequence). The CDR3 has 17 amino acids. Trimming took 1 base from V and 6 from J; bases not matched to a gene: 11. CDR3 sequence (DNA): TGTGCCTGGAGTGAACCCCGGGACAGGGGCGGTGATGAAAAACTGTTTTTT. Translation: CAWSEPRDRGGDEKLFF.

The rearrangement links TRBV29-1 to TRBJ2-1; D could derive from TRBD1 or TRBD2 (5 bases each). This CDR3 has 13 amino acids. Trimming took off 6 bases at V and 9 bases at J, with 18 bases between the two ends. Looked up from germline, CDR1 is SQVTM and CDR2 is ANQGSEA. The CDR3 nucleotides are TGCAGCGTCCGGGGACCCTCCTCACCTGAGCAGTTCTTC. As protein: CSVRGPSSPEQFF.

The CDR3 DNA sequence: TGTGCCAGCAGCTCCACCCGGACAGGGAACGGCTACACCTTC. Translation: CASSSTRTGNGYTF. The rearrangement uses TRBV7-2 and TRBJ1-2; 8 positions match TRBD1. Trimming at V came to 4 bases and at J to 8 bases, leaving 9 bases not matched to a gene. CDR3 size: 14 residues. Germline CDR1 SGHTA, CDR2 FQGNSA.

Here the CDR3 reads CASSGGGDYEKLFF. For the CDR3, the DNA is TGTGCCAGCAGTGGGGGGGGCGATTATGAAAAACTGTTTTTT. V gene TRBV6-4 combines with J gene TRBJ1-4; the D gene is possibly TRBD1 (6 bases). V lost 4 bases and J lost 6, with 12 bases in between. The CDR3 has 14 residues. Germline assignment: CDR1 MRHNA and CDR2 SNTAGT.

The genes are TRBV27 and TRBJ2-5; D may be TRBD1 (7 bases). Trimming took off 3 bases at V and 5 bases at J, with 16 bases between the two ends. Looked up from germline, CDR1 is MNHEY and CDR2 is SMNVEV (reference sequence). There are 15 residues in the CDR3. This CDR3 is CASSFWRGRGETQYF. The CDR3 DNA reads TGTGCCAGCAGTTTTTGGAGGGGCAGGGGGGAGACCCAGTACTTC.

The gene calls are TRBV6-5 and TRBJ2-7; weak D call: TRBD2 (7 bases). CDR3 length: 12 amino acids. Trimming shortened V by 4 bases and J by 9 bases, and 13 bases separated the two germline ends. Germline CDR1 is MNHEY and CDR2 is SVGAGI. The CDR3: CASSSGGHGQYF. CDR3 coding DNA: TGTGCCAGCAGTTCCGGGGGGCACGGGCAGTACTTC.

CDR3 nucleotides: TGCAGCGTAGAGCGGGGGAGCTCCACAGATACGCAGTATTTT. This codes for CSVERGSSTDTQYF. The gene calls are TRBV29-1 and TRBJ2-3, with TRBD2 matching 8 bases. The CDR3 runs to 14 residues. V shed 6 bases and J 2 bases; nucleotides not matched to a gene: 7. CDR1 SQVTM and CDR2 ANQGSEA come from the germline V gene.

V and J are TRBV5-4 and TRBJ1-2; perhaps TRBD1 as D (6 bases). The germline V gene encodes CDR1 SGHNT and CDR2 YYREEE (reference sequence). The CDR3 has 13 amino acids. Between the trimmed V and J ends, which lost 4 bases and 5 bases, there was a span of 12 bases. This CDR3 is CASSITGWYGYTF. CDR3 nucleotides: TGTGCCAGCAGCATAACAGGGTGGTATGGCTACACCTTC. The entire variable domain, with the rest obtained from reference TRBV5-4 and TRBJ1-2, is as follows: ETGVTQSPTHLIKTRGQQVTLRCSSQSGHNTVSWYQQALGQGPQFIFQYYREEENGRGNFPPRFSGLQFPNYSSELNVNALELDDSALYLCASSITGWYGYTFGSGTRLTVV.

The chain combines TRBV5-4 with TRBJ2-7; TRBD1 might be the D (5 bases). This CDR3 has 13 residues. CDR1 and CDR2 (germline): SGHNT, YYREEE (reference sequence). V was clipped by 0 bases and J by 6 bases, with 10 bases between them. CDR3 protein: CASSLAAGIEQYF. CDR3 coding DNA: TGTGCCAGCAGCTTGGCGGCAGGGATCGAGCAGTACTTC.

In its sample, this clone was seen once. The J gene is TRBJ2-7, the V gene TRBV5-1; D might be TRBD1 (7 bases). Trimming took off 4 bases at V and 1 base at J, with 12 bases between the two ends. This CDR3 comprises 14 residues. Germline CDR1 and CDR2: SGHRS and YFSETQ. The DNA of the CDR3 is TGCGCCAGCAGCGCGGGACAGACATCCTACGAGCAGTACTTC. Translated, it gives CASSAGQTSYEQYF.

The rearrangement uses TRBV12-5 and TRBJ1-5, with a tentative D call TRBD1 (6 bases). The CDR3 has 21 amino acids. V lost 4 bases, J lost 0 bases, and 28 bases lay in between. Germline CDR1 and CDR2: LGHNT and FRNRAP. This CDR3 is CASGSPGVPGDSPHSNQPQHF. CDR3 DNA sequence: TGTGCTAGTGGTTCCCCAGGGGTTCCGGGGGATTCCCCCCATAGCAATCAGCCCCAGCATTTT.

This chain connects TRBV7-2 to TRBJ2-4; D assignment may be TRBD1 or TRBD2 (5 bases each). V was cut by 3 bases and J by 8 bases, with 11 bases left in between. The CDR3 has 13 amino acids. Germline V gene lookup returns CDR1 SGHTA and CDR2 FQGNSA. The DNA of the CDR3 is TGTGCCAGCAGCTTCAGGGAGAGGGACATTCAGTACTTC. Protein sequence: CASSFRERDIQYF.

The chain uses TRBV28 and TRBJ2-1; TRBD1 is a possible D gene (6 bases). Germline V gene lookup returns CDR1 MDHEN and CDR2 SYDVKM. Trimming took 2 bases from V and 6 from J, leaving 17 bases between them. The CDR3 extends over 16 amino acids. CDR3 in DNA: TGTGCCAGCAGTTTAAGGACAGAACGTGGGGCCAATGAGCAGTTCTTC. It codes for CASSLRTERGANEQFF.

The rearrangement links TRBV4-1 to TRBJ1-6; no definite D call. Germline V gene lookup returns CDR1 MGHRA and CDR2 YSYEKL. Between the trimmed V and J ends, which lost 3 bases and 9 bases, there was a span of 27 bases. The CDR3 contains 19 residues. The CDR3 DNA reads as TGCGCCAGCAGCCACCCAAGGGCCCCACCCCAACTAACCTCTTCACCCCTCCACTTT. The encoded protein is CASSHPRAPPQLTSSPLHF.

This chain uses TRBV6-1 with TRBJ1-5; D is undetermined. The CDR3 length is 13 residues. Germline CDR1 and CDR2: MNHNS and SASEGT. V was clipped by 1 base and J by 7 bases, with 8 bases between them. CDR3 in DNA: TGTGCCAGCAGTGAAGACTTTTACCAGCCCCAGCATTTT. It is translated as CASSEDFYQPQHF.

The chain has TRBV5-6 and TRBJ1-5; D is unclear. The V and J ends lost 3 bases and 7 bases respectively, with 14 bases between them. The CDR3 has 14 amino acids. The germline CDR1 and CDR2 sequences are SGHDT and YYEEEE. This CDR3 is CASSYGSFNQPQHF. CDR3 DNA sequence: TGTGCCAGCAGCTACGGGTCTTTTAACCAGCCCCAGCATTTT.

The gene calls are TRBV4-1 and TRBJ1-5; D is unclear. V was clipped by 0 bases and J by 6 bases, with 15 bases between them. The length of the CDR3 is 16 residues. Germline V gene sequence: CDR1 MGHRA, CDR2 YSYEKL. As DNA, the CDR3 is TGCGCCAGCAGCCAAGAGGGAGACTCGCTCGGTCAGCCCCAGCATTTT. Translating gives CASSQEGDSLGQPQHF.

This rearrangement joins TRBV27 to TRBJ2-3, with D tentatively TRBD2 (5 bases). The germline V and J ends were trimmed by 7 bases and 2 bases, with 10 bases remaining between them. The CDR3 length is 13 residues. Germline CDR1 is MNHEY and CDR2 is SMNVEV (reference sequence). The CDR3 coding sequence is TGTGCCAGCAAGTCGGGGAACACAGATACGCAGTATTTT. It translates to CASKSGNTDTQYF.

V usage is TRBV7-2 and J usage is TRBJ1-2, with 10 bases identical to TRBD1. Trimming cost V 5 bases and J 6 bases; bases outside gene matches: 9. The CDR3 has 15 residues. Germline CDR1 and CDR2: SGHTA and FQGNSA. The CDR3 protein is CASSPRQGARNGYTF. CDR3 DNA: TGTGCCAGCAGCCCACGACAGGGGGCGCGGAATGGCTACACCTTC.

The V call is TRBV5-4, the J call TRBJ2-5; 7 bases line up with TRBD1. In germline, CDR1 is SGHNT, CDR2 YYREEE (reference sequence). Trimming removed 3 bases from V and 5 bases from J; junction bases left unmatched: 13. The length of the CDR3 is 16 residues. CDR3 protein: CASSSPRRQGGETQYF. The CDR3 DNA reads as TGTGCCAGCAGCTCCCCACGCCGACAGGGCGGTGAGACCCAGTACTTC.

This chain links TRBV11-2 with TRBJ1-1; D is possibly TRBD1 (5 bases). V was trimmed by 0 bases and J by 10 bases, leaving 18 bases between them. Germline loops: CDR1 SGHAT, CDR2 FQNNGV. This CDR3 has 15 residues. The CDR3 bases are TGTGCCAGCAGCTTAGATGGGGCCAGGTCGCGGGGAGCTTTCTTT. Its protein product is CASSLDGARSRGAFF.

The chain is built from TRBV10-1 and TRBJ2-3; 9 positions agree with TRBD2. V lost 0 bases to trimming and J lost 6 bases; unmatched junction nucleotides: 7. This CDR3 spans 16 amino acids. CDR1 and CDR2 from the germline V gene are WNHNN and SYGVQD (reference sequence). The DNA for the CDR3 is TGCGCCAGCAGTGAGTCTGGCGGGGGGGCAGGGGATACGCAGTATTTT. This codes for CASSESGGGAGDTQYF.

The chain joins TRBV5-6 to TRBJ1-2; D is perhaps TRBD1 (5 bases). The germline V gene encodes CDR1 SGHDT and CDR2 YYEEEE. V lost 4 bases and J lost 2, with 15 bases in between. This CDR3 region has 15 residues. The CDR3 is CASSPGHAQNYGYTF. CDR3 bases: TGTGCCAGCAGCCCAGGACACGCTCAGAACTATGGCTACACCTTC.